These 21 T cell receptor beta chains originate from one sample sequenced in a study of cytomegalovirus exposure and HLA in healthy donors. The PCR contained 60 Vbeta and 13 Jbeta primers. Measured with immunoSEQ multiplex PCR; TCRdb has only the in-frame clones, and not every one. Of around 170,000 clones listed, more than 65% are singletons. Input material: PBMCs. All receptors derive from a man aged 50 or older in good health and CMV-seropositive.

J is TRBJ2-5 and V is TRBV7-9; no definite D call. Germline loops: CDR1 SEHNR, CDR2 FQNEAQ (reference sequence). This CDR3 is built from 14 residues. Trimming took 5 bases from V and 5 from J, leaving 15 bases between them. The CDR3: CASSPGGLRETQYF. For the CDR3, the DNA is TGTGCCAGCAGCCCCGGTGGGCTTCGGGAGACCCAGTACTTC.

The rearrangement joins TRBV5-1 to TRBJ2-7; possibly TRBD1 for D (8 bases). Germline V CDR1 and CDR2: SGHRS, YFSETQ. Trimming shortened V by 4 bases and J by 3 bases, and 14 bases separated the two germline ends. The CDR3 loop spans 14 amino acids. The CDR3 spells CASSQQGGFYEQYF. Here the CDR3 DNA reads TGCGCCAGCAGCCAACAGGGGGGGTTCTACGAGCAGTACTTC.

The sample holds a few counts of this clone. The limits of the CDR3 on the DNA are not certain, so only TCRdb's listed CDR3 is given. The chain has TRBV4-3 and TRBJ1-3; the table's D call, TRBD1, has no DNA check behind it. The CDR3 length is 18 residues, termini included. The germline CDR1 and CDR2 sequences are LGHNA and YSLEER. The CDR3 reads CASSDFFFGQGAGNTIYF.

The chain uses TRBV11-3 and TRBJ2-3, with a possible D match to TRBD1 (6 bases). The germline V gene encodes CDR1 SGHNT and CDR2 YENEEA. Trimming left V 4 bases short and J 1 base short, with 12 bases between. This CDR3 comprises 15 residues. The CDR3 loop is CASSSGQPGTDTQYF. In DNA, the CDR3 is TGTGCCAGCAGCTCCGGACAGCCTGGCACAGATACGCAGTATTTT.

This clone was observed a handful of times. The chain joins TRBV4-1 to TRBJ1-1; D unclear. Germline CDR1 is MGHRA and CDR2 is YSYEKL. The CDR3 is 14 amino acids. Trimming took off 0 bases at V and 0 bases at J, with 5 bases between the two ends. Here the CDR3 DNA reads TGCGCCAGCAGCCAAGAACTTGTGAACACTGAAGCTTTCTTT. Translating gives CASSQELVNTEAFF.

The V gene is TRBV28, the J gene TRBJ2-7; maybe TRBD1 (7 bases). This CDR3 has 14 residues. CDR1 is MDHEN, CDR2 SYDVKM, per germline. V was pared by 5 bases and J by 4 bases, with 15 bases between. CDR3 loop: CASSRRGDSYEQYF. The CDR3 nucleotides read TGTGCCAGCAGTCGCAGGGGGGATTCTTACGAGCAGTACTTC.

The CDR3 loop is CASSEGGQVSYNSPLHF. CDR3 nucleotide sequence: TGTGCCAGCAGTGAAGGAGGGCAGGTCTCCTATAATTCACCCCTCCACTTT. V and J are TRBV2 and TRBJ1-6; D is unresolved. Per germline, CDR1 SNHLY and CDR2 FYNNEI. The CDR3 runs 17 residues. V lost 1 base and J lost 0, with 10 bases in between.

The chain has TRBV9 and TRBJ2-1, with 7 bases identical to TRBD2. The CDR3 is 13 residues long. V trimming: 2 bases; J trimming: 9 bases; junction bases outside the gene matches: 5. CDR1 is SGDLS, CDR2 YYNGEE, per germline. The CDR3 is CASSVSGGTEQFF. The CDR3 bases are TGTGCCAGCAGCGTTTCGGGGGGTACTGAGCAGTTCTTC.

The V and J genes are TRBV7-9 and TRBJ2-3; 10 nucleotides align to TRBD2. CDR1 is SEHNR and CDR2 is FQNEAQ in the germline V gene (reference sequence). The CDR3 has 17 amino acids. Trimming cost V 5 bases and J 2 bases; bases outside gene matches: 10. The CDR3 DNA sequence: TGTGCCAGCAGCCAGCCCCCTAGCGGGGGTATCACAGATACGCAGTATTTT. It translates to CASSQPPSGGITDTQYF.

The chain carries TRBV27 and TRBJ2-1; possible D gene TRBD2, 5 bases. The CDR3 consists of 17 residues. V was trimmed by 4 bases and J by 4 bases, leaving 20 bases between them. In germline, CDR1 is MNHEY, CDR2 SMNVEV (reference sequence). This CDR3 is CASSSLPGRGLYNEQFF. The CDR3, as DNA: TGTGCCAGCAGTTCTCTGCCAGGACGAGGACTTTACAATGAGCAGTTCTTC.

This chain's CDR3 is CASGTGGAVNEQFF. The CDR3 bases are TGTGCCAGCGGAACAGGGGGCGCAGTAAATGAGCAGTTCTTC. The chain recombines TRBV6-5 with TRBJ2-1; TRBD1 matches at 9 bases. The CDR3 totals 14 residues. The V and J ends lost 8 bases and 7 bases, in that order; junction bases with no gene match: 9. Germline V gene lookup returns CDR1 MNHEY and CDR2 SVGAGI.

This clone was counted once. The CDR3 spells CASSSGSSAGELFF. CDR3 in DNA: TGTGCCAGCAGTAGCGGGAGTAGCGCCGGGGAGCTGTTTTTT. This sequence joins TRBV2 and TRBJ2-2; 8 nucleotides agree with TRBD2. The length of the CDR3 is 14 residues. V lost 5 bases, J lost 6 bases, and 5 bases stayed unmatched. Germline V gene data show CDR1 as SNHLY and CDR2 as FYNNEI.

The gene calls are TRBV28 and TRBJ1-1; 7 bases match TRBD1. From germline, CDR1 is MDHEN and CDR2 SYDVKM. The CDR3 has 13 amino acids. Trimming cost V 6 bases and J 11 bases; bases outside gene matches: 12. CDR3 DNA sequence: TGTGCCAGCAGCCCAGCGCCGGTCAGGGGGGCTTTCTTT. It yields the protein CASSPAPVRGAFF.

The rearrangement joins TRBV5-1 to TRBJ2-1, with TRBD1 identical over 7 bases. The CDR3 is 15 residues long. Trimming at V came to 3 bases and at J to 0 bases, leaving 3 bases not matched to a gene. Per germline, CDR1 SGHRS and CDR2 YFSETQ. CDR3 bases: TGCGCCAGCAGCTCGGGACAGTACTCCTACAATGAGCAGTTCTTC. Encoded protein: CASSSGQYSYNEQFF.

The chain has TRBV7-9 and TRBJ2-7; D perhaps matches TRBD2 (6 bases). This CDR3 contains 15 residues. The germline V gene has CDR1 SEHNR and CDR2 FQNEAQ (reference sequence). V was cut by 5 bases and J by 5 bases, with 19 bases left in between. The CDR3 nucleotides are TGTGCCAGCAGCGGGCAGTCTGGGGGGAAGAACGAGCAGTACTTC. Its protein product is CASSGQSGGKNEQYF.

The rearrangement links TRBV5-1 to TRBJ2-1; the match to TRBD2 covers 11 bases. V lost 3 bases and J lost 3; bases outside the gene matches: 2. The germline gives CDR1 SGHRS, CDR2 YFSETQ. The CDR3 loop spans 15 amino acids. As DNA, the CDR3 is TGCGCCAGCAGCTCCGGGACTAGCGGCTACAATGAGCAGTTCTTC. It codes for CASSSGTSGYNEQFF. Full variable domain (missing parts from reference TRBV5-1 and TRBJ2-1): KAGVTQTPRYLIKTRGQQVTLSCSPISGHRSVSWYQQTPGQGLQFLFEYFSETQRNKGNFPGRFSGRQFSNSRSEMNVSTLELGDSALYLCASSSGTSGYNEQFFGPGTRLTVL.

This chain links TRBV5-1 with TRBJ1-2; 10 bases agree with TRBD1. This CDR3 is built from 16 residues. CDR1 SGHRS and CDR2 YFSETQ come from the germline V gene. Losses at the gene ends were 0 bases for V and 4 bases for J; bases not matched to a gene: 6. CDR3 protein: CASSLGQGARGYGYTF. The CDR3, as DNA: TGCGCCAGCAGCTTGGGACAGGGGGCCAGAGGCTATGGCTACACCTTC.

CDR3 in amino acids: CASSLEGMGDRSYGYTF. The CDR3 DNA follows: TGTGCCAGCAGCCTTGAGGGGATGGGGGACAGATCCTATGGCTACACCTTC. V is TRBV5-6 and J is TRBJ1-2; 7 bases fit TRBD1. The germline gives CDR1 SGHDT, CDR2 YYEEEE. CDR3 size: 17 residues. V lost 4 bases, J lost 4 bases, and 16 bases stayed unmatched. The full variable domain, its missing parts supplied by reference TRBV5-6 and TRBJ1-2, is DAGVTQSPTHLIKTRGQQVTLRCSPKSGHDTVSWYQQALGQGPQFIFQYYEEEERQRGNFPDRFSGHQFPNYSSELNVNALLLGDSALYLCASSLEGMGDRSYGYTFGSGTRLTVV.

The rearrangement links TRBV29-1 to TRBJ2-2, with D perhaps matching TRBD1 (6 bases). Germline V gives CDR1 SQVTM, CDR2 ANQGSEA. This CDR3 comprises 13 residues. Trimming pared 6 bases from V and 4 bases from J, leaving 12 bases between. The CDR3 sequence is CSVRPRGTGELFF. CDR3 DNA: TGCAGCGTCCGCCCCAGGGGCACCGGGGAGCTGTTTTTT.

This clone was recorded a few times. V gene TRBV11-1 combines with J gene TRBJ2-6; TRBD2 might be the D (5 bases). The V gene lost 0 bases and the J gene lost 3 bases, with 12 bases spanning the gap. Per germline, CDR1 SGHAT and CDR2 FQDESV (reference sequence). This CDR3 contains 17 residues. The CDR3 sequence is CASSLASGTLGANVLTF. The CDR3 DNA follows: TGTGCCAGCAGCTTAGCGAGCGGAACGCTTGGGGCCAACGTCCTGACTTTC.

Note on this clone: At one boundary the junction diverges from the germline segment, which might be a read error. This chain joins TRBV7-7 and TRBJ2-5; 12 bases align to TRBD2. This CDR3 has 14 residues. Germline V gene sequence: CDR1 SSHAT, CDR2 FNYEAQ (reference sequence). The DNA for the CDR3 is TGTGCTAGCAGCTTACTAGCGGGGGGAGAGACCCAGTACTTC. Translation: CASSLLAGGETQYF.